These T cell receptor beta chains were read from a single sample in a study of T cells expressing NK-cell markers. TCRdb reprocessed the 5' RACE reads, with one entry per CDR3 protein and no DNA. The listing contains about 460,000 distinct CDR3 sequences. The sample comprised blood T cells: a sorted CD56 or NKG2C T cell subset, CD4+ or CD8+ T cells, or bulk PBMC T cells (not recorded which). Every receptor here comes from a woman in her 50s in good health. CDR3s include the opening cysteine and the closing phenylalanine or tryptophan.

J gene	V gene	CDR3 protein
TRBJ2-1	TRBV5-6	CASSLVSVGQFF
TRBJ2-1	TRBV5-1	CASKLAGKANNEQFF
TRBJ2-1	TRBV20-1	CSADNHYNEQFF
TRBJ2-1	TRBV14	CASSKRVEVAEQFF
TRBJ2-3	TRBV9	CATAQTLTDTQYF
TRBJ2-1	TRBV7-8	CASSPRSRWVNSYNEQFF
TRBJ1-4	TRBV20-1	CSARDKQGNEKLFF
TRBJ1-2	TRBV12-3/TRBV12-4	CASSPLGAYGYTF
TRBJ1-1	TRBV5-1	CASSLVSGFATEAFF
TRBJ1-1	TRBV12-3/TRBV12-4	CASSLSSGARAFF